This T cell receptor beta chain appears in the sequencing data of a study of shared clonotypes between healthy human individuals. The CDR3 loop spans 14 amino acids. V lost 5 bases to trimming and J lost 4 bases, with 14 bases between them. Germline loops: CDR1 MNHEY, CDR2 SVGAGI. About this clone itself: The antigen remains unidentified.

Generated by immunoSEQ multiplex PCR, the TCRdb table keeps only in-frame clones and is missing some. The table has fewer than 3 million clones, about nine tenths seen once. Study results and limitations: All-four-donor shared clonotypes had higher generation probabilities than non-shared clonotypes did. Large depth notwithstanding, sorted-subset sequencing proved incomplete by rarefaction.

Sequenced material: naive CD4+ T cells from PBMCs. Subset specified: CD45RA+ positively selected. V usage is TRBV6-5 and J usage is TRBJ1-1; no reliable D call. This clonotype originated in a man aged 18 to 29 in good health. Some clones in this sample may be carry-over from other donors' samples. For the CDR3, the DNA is TGTGCCAGCAGTCGGCTCAGAAGGTCCACTGAAGCTTTCTTT. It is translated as CASSRLRRSTEAFF.